This T cell receptor (beta chain) emerged from a study of control samples from healthy donors and cancer patients. Germline V gives CDR1 SEHNR, CDR2 FQNEAQ (reference sequence). With 6 bases removed from V and 5 bases from J, the gap between germline ends came to 11 bases. The CDR3 covers 12 residues. Sequenced by immunoSEQ multiplex PCR; TCRdb stores in-frame clones only, minus some. Here the sample spans about 160,000 clones, about 95% being singletons. The V gene is TRBV7-9, the J gene TRBJ2-7, with unresolved D. The TCR originated in a man in his sixties with colorectal cancer. The sequencing sample was made of PBMCs. CDR3 DNA sequence: TGTGCCAGCAGTTTCAACCCGGACGAGCAGTACTTC. Translating gives CASSFNPDEQYF. Drawing the rest from reference TRBV7-9 and TRBJ2-7, the complete variable domain is DTGVSQNPRHKITKRGQNVTFRCDPISEHNRLYWYRQTLGQGPEFLTYFQNEAQLEKSRLLSDRFSAERPKGSFSTLEIQRTEQGDSAMYLCASSFNPDEQYFGPGTRLTVT.